The 27 T cell receptor beta chains below all came from one sample that was sequenced in a study of early T cells in non-severe SARS-CoV-2 infection. TCRdb processed the 5' RACE reads anew with MiXCR; each CDR3 protein has one entry. The sample yields more than 60,000 distinct CDR3 sequences, about 13% seen once. The source material was whole blood. The source is an adult who was a healthcare worker with PCR-confirmed SARS-CoV-2 infection or an uninfected control (not recorded which).

This rearrangement joins TRBV7-2 to TRBJ1-3; D not certain. Trimming took off 1 base at V and 1 base at J, with 8 bases between the two ends. Germline CDR1 SGHTA, CDR2 FQGNSA. The CDR3 has 15 amino acids. Here the CDR3 DNA reads TGTGCCAGCAGCTTAGTAATGGGGTCTGGAAACACCATATATTTT. Amino acid sequence: CASSLVMGSGNTIYF.

This clonotype was recorded many times. The chain employs TRBV10-2 and TRBJ1-5; D remains unclear. There are 14 residues in the CDR3. The germline V and J ends were trimmed by 10 bases and 1 base, with 14 bases remaining between them. Germline CDR1 is WSHSY and CDR2 is SAAADI. The CDR3: CATGGRQSNQPQHF. The CDR3 nucleotides read TGCGCCACCGGTGGAAGACAAAGCAATCAGCCCCAGCATTTT.

This clonotype was seen more than once but under ten times. The V and J genes are TRBV5-5 and TRBJ1-2, with D perhaps matching TRBD1 (5 bases). Germline V CDR1 and CDR2: SGHKS, YYEKEE (reference sequence). The CDR3 is 14 residues long. V was pared by 5 bases and J by 0 bases, with 11 bases between. The CDR3 DNA is TGTGCCAGCAGTTTTTCGACAGCTAACTATGGCTACACCTTC. It translates to CASSFSTANYGYTF. Full variable domain (remainder filled in from reference TRBV5-5 and TRBJ1-2): DAGVTQSPTHLIKTRGQQVTLRCSPISGHKSVSWYQQVLGQGPQFIFQYYEKEERGRGNFPDRFSARQFPNYSSELNVNALLLGDSALYLCASSFSTANYGYTFGSGTRLTVV.

The genes are TRBV6-5 and TRBJ1-1; D gene unclear. Deletions cut 5 bases from V and 1 base from J, with 14 bases between. This CDR3 is built from 15 residues. CDR1 MNHEY and CDR2 SVGAGI come from the germline V gene. CDR3 in DNA: TGTGCCAGCAGTGCCCCATCAGAAGGGAACACTGAAGCTTTCTTT. Residues: CASSAPSEGNTEAFF.

The genes are TRBV12-3 or TRBV12-4 and TRBJ2-3, with 7 nucleotides matching TRBD1. V lost 6 bases to trimming and J lost 5 bases; unmatched junction nucleotides: 8. The CDR3 runs to 14 residues. The DNA of the CDR3 is TGTGCCAGCAGGTCGACAGGGAACAAAGATACGCAGTATTTT. Its translation is CASRSTGNKDTQYF.

This clonotype was counted between two and nine times. This rearrangement joins TRBV27 to TRBJ2-5; D might be TRBD1 or TRBD2, each matching 5 bases. V shed 5 bases and J shed 5 bases, with 12 bases lying between them. CDR3 length: 13 residues. Germline CDR1 reads MNHEY; CDR2 reads SMNVEV (reference sequence). This CDR3 is CASSPGAWETQYF. CDR3 nucleotide sequence: TGTGCCAGCAGTCCCGGGGCTTGGGAGACCCAGTACTTC.

The V and J genes are TRBV27 and TRBJ1-1; possible D gene TRBD1, 5 bases. The CDR3 is made up of 12 amino acids. V lost 7 bases and J lost 11, with 17 bases in between. CDR1 is MNHEY, CDR2 SMNVEV, per germline (reference sequence). CDR3 residues: CASNARDGGAFF. In DNA form, the CDR3 reads TGTGCCAGCAATGCCCGGGATGGGGGGGCTTTCTTT.

The genes are TRBV5-1 and TRBJ1-2; a weak D match, TRBD1 (5 bases). Germline CDR1 SGHRS, CDR2 YFSETQ. Trimming took 7 bases from V and 5 from J, leaving 18 bases between them. The length of the CDR3 is 14 residues. The CDR3 sequence is CASSNLGAGYGYTF. CDR3 nucleotide sequence: TGCGCCAGCTCCAATCTCGGGGCGGGGTATGGCTACACCTTC.

There are a few counts of this clonotype. V is TRBV14 and J is TRBJ1-2, with D possibly TRBD1 on 6 matching bases. The CDR3 loop spans 13 amino acids. Trimming took 4 bases from V and 4 from J, leaving 10 bases between them. Germline values: CDR1 SGHDN, CDR2 FVKESK. This CDR3 is CASSPGTIYGYTF. As DNA, the CDR3 is TGTGCCAGCAGCCCCGGGACAATCTATGGCTACACCTTC. Combining the CDR3 with reference TRBV14 and TRBJ1-2 gives the whole variable domain EAGVTQFPSHSVIEKGQTVTLRCDPISGHDNLYWYRRVMGKEIKFLLHFVKESKQDESGMPNNRFLAERTGGTYSTLKVQPAELEDSGVYFCASSPGTIYGYTFGSGTRLTVV.

The table lists this clonotype with a few counts. The chain recombines TRBV6-5 with TRBJ1-1; 11 nucleotides align to TRBD1. The junction had 4 bases not matched to a gene; V was cut back by 6 bases and J by 1 base. Germline CDR1 reads MNHEY; CDR2 reads SVGAGI. This CDR3 has 15 residues. The CDR3 bases are TGTGCCAGCAGGGAGGACAGGGGGCCGAACACTGAAGCTTTCTTT. It translates to CASREDRGPNTEAFF.

J is TRBJ1-4 and V is TRBV29-1; D unresolved. With 7 bases removed from V and 5 bases from J, the gap between germline ends came to 14 bases. Per germline, CDR1 SQVTM and CDR2 ANQGSEA. The CDR3 spans 13 residues. CDR3 loop: CSAWAPGNEKLFF. CDR3 sequence (DNA): TGCAGCGCCTGGGCTCCTGGGAATGAAAAACTGTTTTTT.

Notes on this clonotype: Just one base apart from a much larger clone, this may be a read error. DNA of the CDR3: TGTACCAGCTCACAGGGAATCAGTAATTCACCCCTCCACTTT. As protein: CTSSQGISNSPLHF. V usage is TRBV18 and J usage is TRBJ1-6; the D gene is possibly TRBD1 (6 bases). From germline, CDR1 is KGHSH and CDR2 LQKENI. The CDR3 is made up of 14 amino acids.

The chain combines TRBV20-1 with TRBJ2-7; D is possibly TRBD2 (5 bases). Deletions cut 2 bases from V and 2 bases from J, with 10 bases between. CDR1 is DFQATT and CDR2 is SNEGSKA in the germline V gene (reference sequence). The CDR3 covers 13 residues. CDR3 coding DNA: TGCAGTGCTAGACCCGGGATAACCTACGAGCAGTACTTC. Its translation: CSARPGITYEQYF.

This clonotype was seen ten or more times. The chain is built from TRBV12-3 or TRBV12-4 and TRBJ2-1; the D gene could be TRBD1 or TRBD2 (5 bases each). The CDR3 totals 13 residues. The germline V and J ends were trimmed by 9 bases and 2 bases, with 11 bases remaining between them. The DNA of the CDR3 is TGTGCCAGTGGGACCATCCCCTACAATGAGCAGTTCTTC. It yields the protein CASGTIPYNEQFF.

This clonotype has more than one count but fewer than ten. The chain combines TRBV28 with TRBJ2-1, with D perhaps TRBD1 or TRBD2 (5 bases each). This CDR3 contains 15 residues. CDR1 is MDHEN and CDR2 is SYDVKM in the germline V gene. Trimming stripped 8 bases from V and 5 bases from J, with 19 bases between. The CDR3 spells CASLNEGYANNEQFF. Here the CDR3 DNA reads TGTGCCAGCCTGAATGAGGGGTATGCAAACAATGAGCAGTTCTTC.

The CDR3 loop is CATSRTGRGNYGYTF. The CDR3 DNA sequence: TGTGCCACCAGCAGGACTGGGCGAGGGAACTATGGCTACACCTTC. This chain connects TRBV15 to TRBJ1-2; D remains ambiguous. The V end lost 3 bases, the J end lost 2 bases, and 13 bases lay between the germline ends. This CDR3 contains 15 residues. Germline V gene data show CDR1 as LNHNV and CDR2 as YYDKDF (reference sequence).

The sample holds a few counts of this clonotype. The chain recombines TRBV25-1 with TRBJ1-1, with a tentative D call TRBD1 (6 bases). V lost 4 bases and J 2 bases, leaving 14 bases between the germline ends. CDR1 and CDR2 (germline): MGHDK, SYGVNS. The CDR3 loop spans 15 amino acids. The CDR3: CASSGTDPVNTEAFF. The DNA for the CDR3 is TGTGCCAGCAGTGGGACAGACCCGGTAAACACTGAAGCTTTCTTT.

The sample holds many counts of this clonotype. The V and J genes are TRBV5-1 and TRBJ2-7; TRBD2 aligns across 7 bases. The CDR3 sequence is 15 residues long. Trimming removed 0 bases from V and 2 bases from J; junction bases left unmatched: 5. From germline, CDR1 is SGHRS and CDR2 YFSETQ. The CDR3 reads CASSLAASGPYEQYF. The CDR3 region has the DNA TGCGCCAGCAGCTTGGCGGCTAGCGGACCCTACGAGCAGTACTTC.

In this sample, this clonotype turned up many times. The V gene is TRBV20-1, the J gene TRBJ1-2; TRBD1 matches 9 bases. Germline V lookup: CDR1 DFQATT, CDR2 SNEGSKA (reference sequence). With 0 bases clipped from V and 4 bases from J, the junction kept 6 bases outside the gene matches. The CDR3 sequence is 15 residues long. In nucleotides, the CDR3 is TGCAGTGCTAGAGATTTGGGACAGGGTAGCTATGGCTACACCTTC. This translates into CSARDLGQGSYGYTF.

Only a few counts were recorded for this clonotype. V and J are TRBV15 and TRBJ1-5; 8 bases are shared with TRBD1. The ends lost 5 bases at V and 0 bases at J; junction bases unmatched: 6. This CDR3 has 16 residues. Germline assignment: CDR1 LNHNV and CDR2 YYDKDF (reference sequence). This chain's CDR3 is CATSLEDRDSNQPQHF. The DNA for the CDR3 is TGTGCCACCAGCCTTGAGGACAGGGATAGCAATCAGCCCCAGCATTTT.

This clonotype has at least ten counts. V usage is TRBV19 and J usage is TRBJ1-5; no firm D call. The length of the CDR3 is 14 residues. Trimming pared 9 bases from V and 0 bases from J, leaving 12 bases between. CDR1 is LNHDA, CDR2 SQIVND, per germline (reference sequence). The CDR3 protein is CASQGVNSNQPQHF. CDR3 in DNA: TGTGCCAGCCAAGGCGTCAATAGCAATCAGCCCCAGCATTTT.

V is TRBV28 and J is TRBJ1-1; 7 nucleotides match TRBD1. CDR3 length equals 15 residues. Germline V CDR1 and CDR2: MDHEN, SYDVKM. V was clipped by 10 bases and J by 0 bases; unmatched bases: 11. The CDR3 loop reads CATRGQAAMNTEAFF. In nucleotides, the CDR3 is TGTGCCACGAGAGGACAGGCGGCAATGAACACTGAAGCTTTCTTT.

The chain has TRBV15 and TRBJ2-7, with TRBD1 matching over 10 bases. CDR3 length: 17 amino acids. V shed 3 bases and J 1 base; nucleotides not matched to a gene: 9. Per the germline V gene, CDR1 is LNHNV and CDR2 is YYDKDF (reference sequence). CDR3 protein: CATSSGNRDRGSYEQYF. As DNA, the CDR3 is TGTGCCACCAGCAGTGGGAACCGGGACAGGGGTTCCTACGAGCAGTACTTC.

This sequence joins TRBV7-8 and TRBJ2-4, with TRBD2 matching over 9 bases. The J segment lost 7 bases and the V segment lost 2 bases, leaving 9 bases of the junction unmatched. Germline-derived CDR1 and CDR2 are SGHVS and FQNEAQ. The CDR3 spans 16 residues. The CDR3, as DNA: TGTGCCAGCAGCTTATTGTTCAGCGGGAGGAGGAACATTCAGTACTTC. Amino acids: CASSLLFSGRRNIQYF.

The table lists this clonotype with a few counts. The chain employs TRBV29-1 and TRBJ1-2, with 7 bases that match TRBD1. CDR1 and CDR2 (germline): SQVTM, ANQGSEA. Germline trimming cut 5 bases from V and 4 bases from J; bases unmatched to any gene: 7. This CDR3 comprises 13 residues. The CDR3 reads CSVSTGRIYGYTF. CDR3 DNA sequence: TGCAGCGTTTCGACAGGGCGTATCTATGGCTACACCTTC.

The chain couples TRBV20-1 to TRBJ2-3, with a weak D call TRBD2 (5 bases). The CDR3 loop spans 13 amino acids. Looked up from germline, CDR1 is DFQATT and CDR2 is SNEGSKA (reference sequence). Trimming cost V 6 bases and J 1 base, with 11 bases left between them. The CDR3 bases are TGCAGTGCCGTGAAGGAGGGCACAGATACGCAGTATTTT. Its protein product is CSAVKEGTDTQYF.

This clonotype was counted only a few times. The chain recombines TRBV6-5 with TRBJ2-2; TRBD1 might be the D (5 bases). Germline CDR1 MNHEY, CDR2 SVGAGI. V was trimmed by 9 bases and J by 6 bases, leaving 14 bases between them. The CDR3 contains 13 residues. Written as DNA, the CDR3 is TGTGCCAGTATGCAGGGTAGAGCCGGGGAGCTGTTTTTT. Translated, it gives CASMQGRAGELFF.